Below are 27 T cell receptor beta chains sequenced from a single sample in a study of blood T cell repertoires in COVID-19. Sequencing was performed with immunoSEQ multiplex PCR; in TCRdb, only in-frame clones are kept and a portion is missing. The sample includes 100,000 to 120,000 clones, about four fifths seen only once; the top ten take 15%. Sequencing was performed on peripheral blood. Every receptor here comes from a woman of 80 years or more with acute or convalescent COVID-19.

This chain uses TRBV7-9 with TRBJ2-1; 8 nucleotides align to TRBD2. V dropped 5 bases and J dropped 4; count of bases not matched to a gene: 13. Germline values: CDR1 SEHNR, CDR2 FQNEAQ (reference sequence). The CDR3 has 17 amino acids. CDR3 DNA sequence: TGTGCCAGCAGCCCTCCTGTGAGACTAGCGCCATACAATGAGCAGTTCTTC. Encoded protein: CASSPPVRLAPYNEQFF.

This chain connects TRBV7-9 to TRBJ2-1; 8 bases fit TRBD1. Germline CDR1 and CDR2: SEHNR and FQNEAQ (reference sequence). The V gene end was trimmed by 5 bases and the J gene end by 8 bases; junction bases not matched to a gene: 11. This CDR3 comprises 15 residues. The CDR3 spells CASSIDRGAPYEQFF. CDR3 DNA sequence: TGTGCCAGCAGCATCGACAGGGGAGCCCCCTATGAGCAGTTCTTC.

The genes are TRBV7-9 and TRBJ1-3, with a tentative D call TRBD1 (5 bases). CDR1 is SEHNR and CDR2 is FQNEAQ in the germline V gene (reference sequence). The CDR3 has 15 amino acids. The ends were cut back, 5 bases at V and 0 bases at J, with 11 bases in the middle. The CDR3 coding sequence is TGTGCCAGCAGCCCTCCGGGGGTCTCTGGAAACACCATATATTTT. This gives the protein CASSPPGVSGNTIYF.

This clone was detected once. V usage is TRBV28 and J usage is TRBJ2-7; TRBD2 matches at 8 bases. The V gene's germline CDR1 is MDHEN and CDR2 SYDVKM. The V and J ends lost 7 bases and 11 bases, in that order; junction bases with no gene match: 16. The CDR3 runs to 14 residues. The CDR3 here is CASIAAGAAGVEYF. Here the CDR3 DNA reads TGTGCCAGCATTGCGGCGGGAGCAGCGGGAGTGGAGTACTTC.

This clone was seen more than once but under ten times. The V gene is TRBV24-1, the J gene TRBJ2-5; tentative D call: TRBD1 (5 bases). Germline CDR1 KGHDR, CDR2 SFDVKD. The CDR3 consists of 12 residues. Trimming pared 10 bases from V and 7 bases from J, leaving 15 bases between. CDR3 nucleotides: TGTGCCACAGAGAGTAAGGGGATGACCCAGTACTTC. Its translation: CATESKGMTQYF.

This clone has only a few counts. This chain links TRBV11-2 with TRBJ2-7, with 11 nucleotides matching TRBD2. Trimming took 5 bases from V and 5 from J; bases not matched to a gene: 11. This CDR3 comprises 16 residues. From germline, CDR1 is SGHAT and CDR2 FQNNGV. The CDR3 reads CASSPRLAGGRHEQYF. CDR3 bases: TGTGCCAGCAGCCCCAGATTAGCGGGAGGGCGCCACGAGCAGTACTTC.

The genes are TRBV11-2 and TRBJ2-7, with 7 bases identical to TRBD1. The CDR3 length is 14 residues. Germline values: CDR1 SGHAT, CDR2 FQNNGV. With V trimmed by 3 bases and J by 4 bases, 6 bases remained unmatched. CDR3 sequence reads: CASSLTGSRYEQYF. CDR3 DNA: TGTGCCAGCAGCTTGACAGGGTCAAGGTACGAGCAGTACTTC. The complete variable domain, with remaining parts taken from reference TRBV11-2 and TRBJ2-7, reads EAGVAQSPRYKIIEKRQSVAFWCNPISGHATLYWYQQILGQGPKLLIQFQNNGVVDDSQLPKDRFSAERLKGVDSTLKIQPAKLEDSAVYLCASSLTGSRYEQYFGPGTRLTVT.

The CDR3 DNA follows: TGTGCCAGCAGCACCCGGGACAGGTCCTCCTACGAGCAGTACTTC. This codes for CASSTRDRSSYEQYF. V gene TRBV3-1 (or the pseudogene TRBV3-2) combines with J gene TRBJ2-7; TRBD1 matches 8 bases. J gave up 0 bases and V 5 bases, and 6 bases lay outside the gene matches. The CDR3 is made up of 15 amino acids. The germline gives CDR1 LGHDT, CDR2 YNNKEL (reference sequence).

The genes are TRBV4-3 and TRBJ2-1; 10 positions agree with TRBD2. Germline CDR1 is LGHNA and CDR2 is YSLEER. J was trimmed by 8 bases and V by 4 bases; bases with no gene match: 14. The CDR3 has 17 amino acids. Here the CDR3 reads CASSPGLGSGRFDEQFF. CDR3 DNA sequence: TGCGCCAGCAGCCCGGGGTTGGGTAGCGGGAGGTTCGATGAGCAGTTCTTC.

The rearrangement uses TRBV30 and TRBJ2-7; maybe TRBD2 (6 bases). The germline V gene has CDR1 GTSNPN and CDR2 SVGIG (reference sequence). The CDR3 runs 13 residues. V was shortened by 2 bases and J by 0 bases, with 8 bases between the two germline ends. CDR3 protein: CAWSHGGSYEQYV. CDR3 nucleotide sequence: TGTGCCTGGAGTCACGGGGGCTCCTACGAGCAGTACGTC.

The CDR3 DNA is TGTGCCACCAGTGATTTAGAAGCGGGAGCCTACAATGAGCAGTTCTTC. Translating gives CATSDLEAGAYNEQFF. This chain joins TRBV24-1 and TRBJ2-1, with 8 bases matching TRBD2. Germline assignment: CDR1 KGHDR and CDR2 SFDVKD. CDR3 length: 16 residues. J was trimmed by 2 bases and V by 1 base; bases with no gene match: 3.

V gene TRBV29-1 combines with J gene TRBJ2-7; TRBD1 aligns across 9 bases. The germline gives CDR1 SQVTM, CDR2 ANQGSEA. After removal of 7 bases from V and 2 bases from J, the junction contained 9 bases not matched to a gene. This CDR3 contains 14 residues. The CDR3 sequence: CSARARDRAYEQYF. DNA for the CDR3: TGCAGCGCCCGAGCCCGGGACAGGGCCTACGAGCAGTACTTC.

V and J are TRBV7-9 and TRBJ1-1; D not resolved. The germline gives CDR1 SEHNR, CDR2 FQNEAQ (reference sequence). Between the trimmed V and J ends, which lost 1 base and 2 bases, there was a span of 8 bases. The CDR3 spans 14 residues. CDR3 in amino acids: CASSLEKSNTEAFF. For the CDR3, the DNA is TGTGCCAGCAGCTTAGAGAAGAGTAACACTGAAGCTTTCTTT.

The rearrangement uses TRBV19 and TRBJ1-1; 7 bases fit TRBD1. Trimming cost V 6 bases and J 8 bases; bases outside gene matches: 12. This CDR3 spans 14 amino acids. Germline V gene data show CDR1 as LNHDA and CDR2 as SQIVND (reference sequence). The CDR3 coding sequence is TGTGCCAGTAGGAGACAGGGTGGAGGATCCGAAGCTTTCTTT. Amino acids: CASRRQGGGSEAFF. The whole variable domain, filled in from reference TRBV19 and TRBJ1-1, reads DGGITQSPKYLFRKEGQNVTLSCEQNLNHDAMYWYRQDPGQGLRLIYYSQIVNDFQKGDIAEGYSVSREKKESFPLTVTSAQKNPTAFYLCASRRQGGGSEAFFGQGTRLTVV.

The chain combines TRBV2 with TRBJ2-5, with a tentative D call TRBD2 (5 bases). The CDR3 spans 13 residues. The germline V and J ends were trimmed by 4 bases and 4 bases, with 10 bases remaining between them. The germline CDR1 and CDR2 sequences are SNHLY and FYNNEI. CDR3 loop: CASSANEGETQYF. DNA of the CDR3: TGTGCCAGCAGTGCGAATGAGGGAGAGACCCAGTACTTC.

Here the CDR3 DNA reads TGTGCCAGCAGGCAGGGTGGGAACACTGAAGCTTTCTTT. This gives the protein CASRQGGNTEAFF. J is TRBJ1-1 and V is TRBV6-5; tentatively, D is TRBD1 (5 bases). Between the trimmed V and J ends, which lost 6 bases and 1 base, there was a span of 9 bases. This CDR3 has 13 residues. Germline V CDR1 and CDR2: MNHEY, SVGAGI.

This rearrangement joins TRBV28 to TRBJ1-1; 8 bases line up with TRBD1. From germline, CDR1 is MDHEN and CDR2 SYDVKM. This CDR3 is built from 16 residues. The V and J ends lost 3 bases and 0 bases, in that order; junction bases with no gene match: 6. The CDR3 bases are TGTGCCAGCAGTTTCCCCAGGGGGCTCATGAACACTGAAGCTTTCTTT. Translation: CASSFPRGLMNTEAFF. Combining the CDR3 with reference TRBV28 and TRBJ1-1 gives the whole variable domain DVKVTQSSRYLVKRTGEKVFLECVQDMDHENMFWYRQDPGLGLRLIYFSYDVKMKEKGDIPEGYSVSREKKERFSLILESASTNQTSMYLCASSFPRGLMNTEAFFGQGTRLTVV.

This clone was picked up one time. V and J are TRBV4-1 and TRBJ1-5, with D maybe TRBD1 (5 bases). Deletions cut 1 base from V and 1 base from J, with 11 bases between. The CDR3 is 16 amino acids. Germline V gene data show CDR1 as MGHRA and CDR2 as YSYEKL. The CDR3 bases are TGCGCCAGCAGCCAAGTCATTGGGGGGAGCAATCAGCCCCAGCATTTT. Protein product: CASSQVIGGSNQPQHF.

This sequence joins TRBV28 and TRBJ1-1, with 8 bases lining up with TRBD1. This CDR3 is 15 amino acids long. Looked up from germline, CDR1 is MDHEN and CDR2 is SYDVKM. Trimming removed 4 bases from V and 4 bases from J; junction bases left unmatched: 8. The CDR3 loop reads CASSSAPTGGTEAFF. In DNA form, the CDR3 reads TGTGCCAGCAGTTCCGCCCCTACAGGGGGCACTGAAGCTTTCTTT.

The rearrangement links TRBV6-5 to TRBJ1-4; 9 bases agree with TRBD1. V dropped 5 bases and J dropped 8; count of bases not matched to a gene: 9. Germline V CDR1 and CDR2: MNHEY, SVGAGI. This CDR3 has 15 amino acids. This CDR3 is CASSMLRTGDEKLFF. CDR3 sequence (DNA): TGTGCCAGCAGTATGCTAAGGACAGGGGACGAAAAACTGTTTTTT.

The genes are TRBV18 and TRBJ1-1; 12 bases align to TRBD1. The CDR3 covers 17 residues. Germline values: CDR1 KGHSH, CDR2 LQKENI. J was trimmed by 1 base and V by 5 bases; bases with no gene match: 8. In DNA form, the CDR3 reads TGTGCCAGCTCAGCGACGGGACAGGGGGCCGGGAACACTGAAGCTTTCTTT. This encodes CASSATGQGAGNTEAFF.

The gene calls are TRBV19 and TRBJ1-1; D remains unclear. Germline V gene sequence: CDR1 LNHDA, CDR2 SQIVND (reference sequence). CDR3 length equals 11 residues. The CDR3, as DNA: TGTGCAGTAGTTGTTTACTCTGAAGCTTTCTTT. Translating gives CAVVVYSEAFF.

V is TRBV5-4 and J is TRBJ1-2, with 8 bases identical to TRBD1. This CDR3 region has 16 residues. Germline V gives CDR1 SGHNT, CDR2 YYREEE (reference sequence). J lost 6 bases, V lost 5 bases, and 15 bases had no gene match. In DNA form, the CDR3 reads TGTGCCAGCAGTCGGGGAGGTCAGGGGGCCTTTCATGGCTACACCTTC. Its translation: CASSRGGQGAFHGYTF.

This chain links TRBV19 with TRBJ2-7, with 7 positions matching TRBD2. Germline V gene sequence: CDR1 LNHDA, CDR2 SQIVND (reference sequence). The CDR3 sequence is 14 residues long. Trimming removed 5 bases from V and 0 bases from J; junction bases left unmatched: 4. CDR3 protein: CASSPLAASYEQYV. In DNA form, the CDR3 reads TGTGCCAGTAGTCCTCTAGCGGCCTCCTACGAGCAGTACGTC.

The V call is TRBV7-8, the J call TRBJ2-1; 7 bases are shared with TRBD1. Looked up from germline, CDR1 is SGHVS and CDR2 is FQNEAQ. The trim removed 2 bases at V and 3 bases at J, leaving 4 bases unmatched. This CDR3 has 15 amino acids. CDR3: CASSLLDRLYNEQFF. In DNA, the CDR3 is TGTGCCAGCAGCTTACTGGACAGGCTCTACAATGAGCAGTTCTTC.

The rearrangement uses TRBV2 and TRBJ1-2, with D hard to call. V was trimmed by 6 bases and J by 5 bases, leaving 16 bases between them. This CDR3 spans 14 amino acids. The germline V gene encodes CDR1 SNHLY and CDR2 FYNNEI. The CDR3 sequence is CASSRFEGSYGYTF. For the CDR3, the DNA is TGTGCCAGCAGCCGGTTTGAGGGTTCGTATGGCTACACCTTC.

In its sample, this clone was seen a few times. The rearrangement links TRBV28 to TRBJ2-1; perhaps TRBD2 as D (5 bases). V was pared by 0 bases and J by 5 bases, with 5 bases between. This CDR3 has 13 residues. Germline V lookup: CDR1 MDHEN, CDR2 SYDVKM. This chain's CDR3 is CASSLWGDNEQFF. The CDR3 DNA sequence: TGTGCCAGCAGTTTATGGGGAGACAATGAGCAGTTCTTC.